What follows are 26 T cell receptor beta chains derived from one specimen sequenced in a study of blood T cell repertoires in COVID-19. Method: immunoSEQ multiplex PCR; TCRdb's copy keeps in-frame clones and lacks some. The sample records 200,000 to 250,000 clones, 70% to 90% being singletons. Sequencing was done on a sample of peripheral blood. The receptor source for this set is a man aged 25-45 years who had recovered from COVID-19.

The chain uses TRBV5-1 and TRBJ1-4, with TRBD1 as a possible D gene (6 bases). Trimming cost V 3 bases and J 7 bases, with 22 bases left between them. This CDR3 has 17 residues. Germline V gene lookup returns CDR1 SGHRS and CDR2 YFSETQ. The CDR3 spells CASSSSQVGGGVEKLFF. The CDR3, as DNA: TGCGCCAGCAGCTCCTCTCAGGTAGGGGGGGGAGTTGAAAAACTGTTTTTT. Full variable domain (missing parts from reference TRBV5-1 and TRBJ1-4): KAGVTQTPRYLIKTRGQQVTLSCSPISGHRSVSWYQQTPGQGLQFLFEYFSETQRNKGNFPGRFSGRQFSNSRSEMNVSTLELGDSALYLCASSSSQVGGGVEKLFFGSGTQLSVL.

The V call is TRBV19, the J call TRBJ2-1, with D possibly TRBD1 on 6 matching bases. V was trimmed by 7 bases and J by 4 bases, leaving 8 bases between them. The CDR3 is 12 residues long. CDR1 and CDR2 from the germline V gene are LNHDA and SQIVND (reference sequence). CDR3 protein: CASIGQYNEQFF. CDR3 DNA: TGTGCCAGTATCGGACAGTACAATGAGCAGTTCTTC.

The rearrangement uses TRBV28 and TRBJ1-4; D not resolved. This CDR3 is built from 11 residues. V was clipped by 7 bases and J by 4 bases, with 4 bases between them. Germline CDR1 is MDHEN and CDR2 is SYDVKM. The CDR3 nucleotides are TGTGCCAGCACGGGTAATGAAAAACTGTTTTTT. Residues: CASTGNEKLFF.

The chain has TRBV7-9 and TRBJ1-2; D is uncertain. This CDR3 is built from 14 residues. Germline V CDR1 and CDR2: SEHNR, FQNEAQ (reference sequence). V lost 5 bases and J lost 2, with 12 bases in between. CDR3 sequence: CASSVQVPNYGYTF. In DNA form, the CDR3 reads TGTGCCAGCAGCGTTCAGGTACCCAACTATGGCTACACCTTC.

V is TRBV11-3 and J is TRBJ2-1; TRBD1 matches at 9 bases. J gave up 0 bases and V 5 bases, and 2 bases lay outside the gene matches. The CDR3 is 15 amino acids. Germline CDR1 and CDR2: SGHNT and YENEEA. CDR3 residues: CASSTGQGSYNEQFF. CDR3 coding DNA: TGTGCCAGCAGCACGGGACAGGGCTCCTACAATGAGCAGTTCTTC. Full variable domain (outside the CDR3, taken from reference TRBV11-3 and TRBJ2-1): EAGVVQSPRYKIIEKKQPVAFWCNPISGHNTLYWYLQNLGQGPELLIRYENEEAVDDSQLPKDRFSAERLKGVDSTLKIQPAELGDSAVYLCASSTGQGSYNEQFFGPGTRLTVL.

V and J are TRBV11-2 and TRBJ2-7; a possible D gene is TRBD2 (5 bases). V was cut by 2 bases and J by 4 bases, with 12 bases left in between. This CDR3 region has 14 residues. Germline V gene data show CDR1 as SGHAT and CDR2 as FQNNGV. CDR3: CASSLRGLRYEQYF. The DNA of the CDR3 is TGTGCCAGCAGCTTAAGAGGACTCAGGTACGAGCAGTACTTC.

The chain uses TRBV9 and TRBJ2-5; D may be TRBD2 (5 bases). The CDR3 extends over 16 amino acids. Germline CDR1 and CDR2: SGDLS and YYNGEE. Between the trimmed V and J ends, which lost 3 bases and 5 bases, there was a span of 20 bases. CDR3 amino acids: CASSGRSTSGGETQYF. In DNA, the CDR3 is TGTGCCAGCAGCGGGAGGAGTACCTCGGGTGGGGAGACCCAGTACTTC.

The chain joins TRBV19 to TRBJ2-7; 7 nucleotides agree with TRBD1. V lost 5 bases to trimming and J lost 3 bases; unmatched junction nucleotides: 4. Germline loops: CDR1 LNHDA, CDR2 SQIVND (reference sequence). This CDR3 contains 13 residues. CDR3 in amino acids: CASSSGQFYEQYF. As DNA, the CDR3 is TGTGCCAGTAGTTCGGGACAGTTCTACGAGCAGTACTTC.

In this sample, this clone turned up once. CDR3 amino acids: CASSPTDEKLFF. CDR3 bases: TGTGCCAGCAGCCCAACAGATGAAAAACTGTTTTTT. This chain joins TRBV7-2 and TRBJ1-4; no definite D call. The CDR3 is 12 amino acids. Germline V gene lookup returns CDR1 SGHTA and CDR2 FQGNSA. Trimming shortened V by 5 bases and J by 6 bases, and 7 bases separated the two germline ends.

V usage is TRBV5-1 and J usage is TRBJ1-6; the D is unclear. In germline, CDR1 is SGHRS, CDR2 YFSETQ. The CDR3 loop spans 14 amino acids. Trimming removed 3 bases at V and 8 bases at J, with 12 bases between. The CDR3 nucleotides read TGCGCCAGCAGCTGGATCCTAGGCGATTCACCCCTCCACTTT. Translating gives CASSWILGDSPLHF.

This chain uses TRBV7-7 with TRBJ2-1; TRBD2 matches at 12 bases. V shed 5 bases and J 8 bases; nucleotides not matched to a gene: 4. CDR3 length: 14 amino acids. CDR1 and CDR2 (germline): SSHAT, FNYEAQ (reference sequence). The CDR3 loop is CASSPSGGVYEQFF. CDR3 in DNA: TGTGCCAGCAGCCCTAGCGGGGGGGTCTATGAGCAGTTCTTC.

The sample holds a few counts of this clone. The chain's CDR3 is CASSIGRVSNYGYTF. CDR3 nucleotides: TGTGCCAGTAGTATAGGGAGGGTATCTAACTATGGCTACACCTTC. This rearrangement joins TRBV19 to TRBJ1-2; no definite D call. The CDR3 covers 15 residues. Germline V gene sequence: CDR1 LNHDA, CDR2 SQIVND (reference sequence). Deletions cut 1 base from V and 0 bases from J, with 9 bases between.

The chain employs TRBV2 and TRBJ1-3; D not resolved. The CDR3 is made up of 17 amino acids. Deletions cut 7 bases from V and 2 bases from J, with 21 bases between. The germline CDR1 and CDR2 sequences are SNHLY and FYNNEI. CDR3 region: CASIESLGRGTGNTIYF. The CDR3 region has the DNA TGTGCCAGCATCGAATCTCTGGGGAGAGGGACTGGAAACACCATATATTTT.

The gene calls are TRBV28 and TRBJ2-7, with 7 positions matching TRBD2. This CDR3 spans 14 amino acids. Unmatched junction bases numbered 4, after V lost 2 bases and J lost 3 bases. Per the germline V gene, CDR1 is MDHEN and CDR2 is SYDVKM. The CDR3 DNA sequence: TGTGCCAGCAGTTTAGGGACTATCATCTACGAGCAGTACTTC. Protein sequence: CASSLGTIIYEQYF.

This chain uses TRBV10-3 with TRBJ2-7; 10 bases align to TRBD1. J gave up 5 bases and V 9 bases, and 7 bases lay outside the gene matches. The CDR3 runs to 13 residues. CDR1 is ENHRY and CDR2 is SYGVKD in the germline V gene. The CDR3 protein is CAISGQGSHEQYF. CDR3 nucleotides: TGTGCCATATCGGGACAGGGGTCCCACGAGCAGTACTTC.

J is TRBJ1-1 and V is TRBV9; TRBD1 agrees at 10 bases. CDR1 and CDR2 from the germline V gene are SGDLS and YYNGEE. V was clipped by 5 bases and J by 5 bases; unmatched bases: 6. CDR3 size: 14 residues. The CDR3, as DNA: TGTGCCAGCAGTCAAGACAGGGGGCTAACTGAAGCTTTCTTT. Its translation: CASSQDRGLTEAFF.

The chain employs TRBV5-6 and TRBJ2-7; no clear D. V was shortened by 4 bases and J by 2 bases, with 22 bases between the two germline ends. This CDR3 comprises 17 residues. Germline CDR1 and CDR2: SGHDT and YYEEEE. The CDR3 DNA reads as TGTGCCAGCAGCCCCAAAGGAGCATTTTCAACCACCTACGAGCAGTACTTC. Translation: CASSPKGAFSTTYEQYF.

This clone was picked up one time. This chain joins TRBV6-5 and TRBJ2-3, with TRBD2 as a possible D gene (7 bases). CDR1 is MNHEY and CDR2 is SVGAGI in the germline V gene. Trimming cost V 5 bases and J 6 bases, with 18 bases left between them. The CDR3 contains 15 residues. CDR3 in amino acids: CASSLNWGGADTQYF. DNA of the CDR3: TGTGCCAGCAGTCTCAACTGGGGGGGGGCCGATACGCAGTATTTT.

This rearrangement joins TRBV29-1 to TRBJ2-1, with TRBD1 matching 7 bases. The CDR3 runs 14 residues. Germline lookup yields CDR1 SQVTM and CDR2 ANQGSEA. Trimming removed 0 bases from V and 4 bases from J; junction bases left unmatched: 3. The CDR3 sequence: CSVEEGQRYNEQFF. CDR3 sequence (DNA): TGCAGCGTTGAAGAGGGACAGAGATACAATGAGCAGTTCTTC.

This chain joins TRBV5-4 and TRBJ2-3; D is undetermined. V lost 4 bases and J lost 4, with 22 bases in between. This CDR3 comprises 17 residues. Germline CDR1 and CDR2: SGHNT and YYREEE (reference sequence). The CDR3 nucleotides are TGTGCCAGCAGCCCGCCCCCTACCACCACGCACGCAGATACGCAGTATTTT. As protein: CASSPPPTTTHADTQYF.

The chain links TRBV7-2 to TRBJ1-6; TRBD1 aligns across 7 bases. The junction had 9 bases not matched to a gene; V was cut back by 7 bases and J by 9 bases. CDR3 size: 14 residues. CDR1 and CDR2 from the germline V gene are SGHTA and FQGNSA. CDR3 protein: CASTPPGGSSPLHF. As DNA, the CDR3 is TGTGCCAGCACCCCCCCAGGGGGAAGTTCACCCCTCCACTTT.

This chain uses TRBV18 with TRBJ2-3, with D possibly matching TRBD1 (5 bases). Trimming stripped 1 base from V and 0 bases from J, with 8 bases between. The CDR3 runs to 15 residues. Germline V CDR1 and CDR2: KGHSH, LQKENI. The CDR3 DNA follows: TGTGCCAGCTCACCACGCGACAGCAGCACAGATACGCAGTATTTT. Amino acid sequence: CASSPRDSSTDTQYF.

J is TRBJ1-3 and V is TRBV5-1; D is unclear. This CDR3 contains 14 residues. The germline V gene encodes CDR1 SGHRS and CDR2 YFSETQ. With 5 bases removed from V and 6 bases from J, the gap between germline ends came to 15 bases. The CDR3 region has the DNA TGCGCCAGCAGGAAAGACATCTCAACAAACACCATATATTTT. Its translation: CASRKDISTNTIYF.

V gene TRBV9 combines with J gene TRBJ2-1, with 8 bases matching TRBD2. The CDR3 loop spans 16 amino acids. Germline assignment: CDR1 SGDLS and CDR2 YYNGEE. V lost 1 base and J lost 6; bases outside the gene matches: 9. CDR3 amino acids: CASSVSERGFVNEQFF. The CDR3 DNA reads TGTGCCAGCAGCGTATCGGAGCGGGGGTTCGTCAATGAGCAGTTCTTC.

The chain is built from TRBV15 and TRBJ2-2, with TRBD1 matching over 7 bases. CDR3 size: 14 residues. Germline CDR1 reads LNHNV; CDR2 reads YYDKDF (reference sequence). After removal of 3 bases from V and 9 bases from J, the junction contained 7 bases not matched to a gene. As DNA, the CDR3 is TGTGCCACCAGCAGCCCTGACAGGGTCCGGGAGCTGTTTTTT. It yields the protein CATSSPDRVRELFF.

The CDR3 bases are TGTGCCACCAGCAAGGACAGATCCTACGAGCAGTACTTC. Protein product: CATSKDRSYEQYF. The chain couples TRBV15 to TRBJ2-7; D may be TRBD1 (6 bases). Germline V CDR1 and CDR2: LNHNV, YYDKDF (reference sequence). V gave up 4 bases and J gave up 1 base, with 8 bases separating them. The CDR3 is made up of 13 amino acids. Full variable domain (rest looked up from reference TRBV15 and TRBJ2-7): DAMVIQNPRYQVTQFGKPVTLSCSQTLNHNVMYWYQQKSSQAPKLLFHYYDKDFNNEADTPDNFQSRRPNTSFCFLDIRSPGLGDTAMYLCATSKDRSYEQYFGPGTRLTVT.